Following are 3 T cell receptor beta chains from one sample sequenced in a study of beta chain features in type 1 diabetes. General observations from the study: All four CD4+ subsets of Type 1 diabetes patients contained TCRB CDR3s that were moderately but significantly shorter.

Every bit of the isolated RNA underwent reverse transcription, so sequencing read expressed TCRB transcripts. This table comes from immunoSEQ multiplex PCR, and its TCRdb copy is limited to in-frame clones, with some not included. The sample carries about 250,000 clones, under 13% recorded once. No cognate antigen is known for these TCRs. What was sequenced was naive CD4+ T cells from blood. Receptors were obtained from a young man with type 1 diabetes.

The rearrangement joins TRBV7-9 to TRBJ2-1; maybe TRBD1 (5 bases). This CDR3 has 14 residues. Trimming shortened V by 5 bases and J by 8 bases, and 16 bases separated the two germline ends. Germline CDR1 SEHNR, CDR2 FQNEAQ (reference sequence). CDR3 amino acids: CASSPWGLGDEQFF. In DNA form, the CDR3 reads TGTGCCAGCAGCCCTTGGGGCCTTGGGGATGAGCAGTTCTTC.

CDR3 in amino acids: CASSSGAGNVLTF. CDR3 sequence (DNA): TGTGCCAGCAGTTCAGGGGCGGGCAACGTCCTGACTTTC. The chain is built from TRBV28 and TRBJ2-6, with a tentative D call TRBD1 (6 bases). Trimming removed 4 bases at V and 9 bases at J, with 10 bases between. Germline V CDR1 and CDR2: MDHEN, SYDVKM. The CDR3 consists of 13 residues.

The chain joins TRBV18 to TRBJ1-2; the match to TRBD1 covers 8 bases. Losses at the gene ends were 3 bases for V and 8 bases for J; bases not matched to a gene: 8. There are 14 residues in the CDR3. Germline V gene sequence: CDR1 KGHSH, CDR2 LQKENI. DNA for the CDR3: TGTGCCAGCTCACCTACCGACAGGGGAAGGGGCTACACCTTC. Its protein is CASSPTDRGRGYTF.